The 6 T cell receptor beta chains in this list originate from one sample, sequenced in a study of blood T cells in healthy people across ages. The second PCR ran roughly 6 to 11 cycles with a sample-barcoded 5' primer and J-beta primers. MiXCR was run by TCRdb on the 5' RACE reads, yielding one entry per CDR3 protein. The repertoire has about a million distinct CDR3 sequences, around two fifths of them found once; the top ten carry around 12%. The sequenced material came from blood. The receptor source for this set is a man aged 18 to 30 in good health.

The chain combines TRBV5-1 with TRBJ2-3; TRBD2 matches at 8 bases. The CDR3 extends over 15 amino acids. The ends lost 7 bases at V and 2 bases at J; junction bases unmatched: 9. CDR1 is SGHRS, CDR2 YFSETQ, per germline. CDR3 sequence: CASRSGGILTDTQYF. For the CDR3, the DNA is TGCGCCAGCCGGAGCGGGGGTATCCTCACAGATACGCAGTATTTT.

This clonotype was counted at least ten times. The CDR3 nucleotides are TGTGCCAGCAGTTTAGCGCGGGGGCAGCCCCAGCATTTT. Amino acids: CASSLARGQPQHF. V and J are TRBV12-3 or TRBV12-4 and TRBJ1-5; weak D call: TRBD1 (5 bases). V was trimmed by 0 bases and J by 7 bases, leaving 7 bases between them. The CDR3 consists of 13 residues.

This rearrangement joins TRBV7-9 to TRBJ2-5, with TRBD1 as a possible D gene (5 bases). CDR1 is SEHNR and CDR2 is FQNEAQ in the germline V gene (reference sequence). Deletions cut 5 bases from V and 0 bases from J, with 16 bases between. The CDR3 spans 16 residues. The CDR3 nucleotides are TGTGCCAGCAGCCCTCCGGACACCTACAACCAAGAGACCCAGTACTTC. Its translation is CASSPPDTYNQETQYF. The entire variable domain, with the rest obtained from reference TRBV7-9 and TRBJ2-5, is as follows: DTGVSQNPRHKITKRGQNVTFRCDPISEHNRLYWYRQTLGQGPEFLTYFQNEAQLEKSRLLSDRFSAERPKGSFSTLEIQRTEQGDSAMYLCASSPPDTYNQETQYFGPGTRLLVL.

V and J are TRBV20-1 and TRBJ1-1; D may be TRBD1 (5 bases). This CDR3 spans 13 amino acids. Trimming took 3 bases from V and 7 from J, leaving 15 bases between them. The germline V gene encodes CDR1 DFQATT and CDR2 SNEGSKA (reference sequence). For the CDR3, the DNA is TGCAGTGCTAGGGTCGTCAGGGACGGTGAAGCTTTCTTT. Encoded protein: CSARVVRDGEAFF.

Only a few counts were recorded for this clonotype. The chain employs TRBV3-1 and TRBJ1-1; maybe TRBD1 (6 bases). In germline, CDR1 is LGHDT, CDR2 YNNKEL (reference sequence). The CDR3 sequence is 12 residues long. Trimming cost V 3 bases and J 10 bases, with 12 bases left between them. The CDR3 DNA sequence: TGTGCCAGCAGCCATGGTAAGGGGGGAGCTTTCTTT. This gives the protein CASSHGKGGAFF.

The V call is TRBV18, the J call TRBJ2-7; D is possibly TRBD1 (5 bases). The J call may be in error: the DNA end matches TRBJ2-5 better. The CDR3 is 14 amino acids. Germline lookup yields CDR1 KGHSH and CDR2 LQKENI. This chain's CDR3 is CASSPPDIGETQYF. In nucleotides, the CDR3 is TGTGCCAGCTCACCACCGGACATAGGGGAGACCCAGTACTTC.